This T cell receptor (beta chain) was recovered during a study of T cells after posttransplantation cyclophosphamide. Study conclusions and caveats: After PTCy, TRB diversity resembled that of CNI/methotrexate controls. Later blood repertoires were often dominated by clones from the donor CD8+ memory compartment.

Concerning this clone itself: The antigen is unknown.

Libraries were prepared by immunoSEQ multiplex PCR; TCRdb keeps only in-frame clonotypes and omits some of them. The sample contains tens of thousands of clones, roughly 70% of which appear only once. This related bone marrow graft donor gave peripheral blood on the day of marrow donation. Sequencing used memory CD4+ T cells sorted from PBMCs. This sequence was found in a woman aged 60-75 years in good health, CMV-negative, and a related stem cell transplant donor.

CDR3 in amino acids: CASSKTGPGTEAFF. As DNA, the CDR3 is TGCGCCAGCAGTAAAACAGGGCCTGGCACTGAAGCTTTCTTT. The chain uses TRBV4-3 and TRBJ1-1; D perhaps matches TRBD1 (6 bases). The length of the CDR3 is 14 residues. The ends were cut back, 6 bases at V and 4 bases at J, with 15 bases in the middle. Germline V gene data show CDR1 as LGHNA and CDR2 as YSLEER.